This TCR beta chain was observed in a study of tumor and adjacent non-tumor tissue in lung cancer. On the study more broadly: Stage I to III disease affected about nine men and several women aged about 31 to 76.

Regarding this clonotype: The target antigen is unknown. The junction departs from germline at one end; a sequencing error may be responsible.

RNA was extracted from bulk tissue without any cell sorting. Between August and November 2014, newly diagnosed, chemotherapy-naive lung cancer patients underwent thoracic surgery in China. CDR1 and CDR2 (germline): SGHDT, YYEEEE. The CDR3 is 16 residues long. TCRbeta libraries were built with three rounds of nested PCR, modified from ARM-PCR. A single record per CDR3 protein comes from TCRdb applying MiXCR to the multiplex PCR reads. The sample carries tens of thousands of distinct CDR3 sequences, approximately 72% recorded once. Study findings and constraints: TCR diversity was significantly greater in tumor than normal lung tissue. Tumor repertoires had a smaller top 100 clone share than normal lung.

This receptor was obtained from a woman aged 40 to 50 with non-small cell lung cancer. This chain uses TRBV5-6 with TRBJ1-5; weak D call: TRBD1 (5 bases). Sequences were obtained from lung tumor tissue. The CDR3 DNA sequence: TGTACCAGCAGCTTGAGATATGGGGGACTCAATCAGCCCCAGCATTTT. Its translation is CTSSLRYGGLNQPQHF.